This T cell receptor (beta chain) was identified in a study of blood T cell repertoires in COVID-19 (dated by TCRdb to 2018 to 2021). Regarding the research as a whole: The collaborator samples originated in the United States, Italy and Spain and spanned the acute and convalescent phases of COVID-19. The prospective study material was composed of cDNA or gDNA derived from T cells, B-cell-depleted T cells, or PBMCs. The repertoires were released in a freely available public database meant as a resource for research on the immune response to SARS-CoV-2. A de-identified subject ID, COVID-19 status, age in years and sex were almost always included in the sample metadata. Deeply sampled blood TCRbeta repertoires from subjects exposed to, actively infected with, or recovered from COVID-19 were included in the dataset. HLA class I and class II types, where available, came from metadata supplied by the sample provider rather than from assay-based typing. The samples were drawn from two sources: the first 160 participants of the ongoing ImmuneRACE study, and 950 to 1,500 subjects contributed by 6 global collaborators. Results the study describes overall, beyond this receptor: The amount of clinical and demographic metadata varied by source and participant and was provided uncurated.

The CDR3 runs 14 residues from the cysteine to the phenylalanine. The only DNA kept is the CDR3, 42 bases in frame from the first base. V and J lose 1 base and 4 bases, and a span of 8 bases separates them. For CDR1 and CDR2, the germline V gene lists SGHTA and FQGNSA. As to this clone: The antigen this receptor binds is unknown. Per-base quality was not reported, and no clone a single base away is much larger than it.

Collaborating institutions collected whole blood in K2EDTA tubes following their own protocols. Collaborator samples were shipped for TCRbeta analysis as frozen whole blood, isolated PBMCs, or DNA extracted from either sample type. TCRbeta CDR3 regions were amplified from genomic DNA by means of the immunoSEQ Assay, a bias-controlled multiplex PCR. The authors' pipeline ran thus. The number of nucleated cells in each sample was estimated from the amplification of reference gene primers within the assay. Sequence reads were collapsed and filtered to measure the absolute abundance of every unique TCRbeta CDR3 rearrangement. Productive Simpson clonality was computed per sample as the square root of Simpson's diversity index over productive rearrangements. The table comes from immuneACCESS by way of TCRdb, which keeps in-frame sequences with V and J called. Part of the clones is missing from these tables; in studies checked, under half for an unresolved V gene and the rest for unknown reasons. Clonal size and the V and J genes are those of that table, whereas D and trimming came from the DNA. Counted in this sample were about 89,000 clones; about 95% of them appeared once. The ten largest clones take up almost 4.5% of the sample.

The clonotype originates from a human donor with active COVID-19. The donor label of this sample is uncertain. The rearranged segments are TRBV7-2 and TRBJ2-1; a weak D assignment points to TRBD1 (5 bases agree). The sequencing input was peripheral blood. The CDR3 protein: CASSLGQKYNEQFF. The DNA is TGTGCCAGCAGCTTAGGACAGAAATACAATGAGCAGTTCTTC.